This passage covers 30 T cell receptor beta chains from one sample sequenced in a study of cytomegalovirus exposure and HLA in healthy donors (dated by TCRdb to the late 2010s). Library creation used the immunoSEQ multiplex PCR assay. A mixture of 60 forward primers for TCR Vbeta segments and 13 reverse primers for TCR Jbeta segments was used in the multiplex PCR. TCRdb's version of the immuneACCESS table is confined to in-frame rearrangements and falls short of the full clone set. An unresolved V gene accounts for under half of the shortfall where checked; the remainder is of unknown origin. This sample comprises fewer than 100,000 clones, approximately 75% of them detected only once. Of the sample, about 4% falls within the top ten clones. Sequencing used PBMCs. The receptors derive from a woman in her forties in good health and CMV-seronegative.

This clone was found a few times. The J gene is TRBJ1-3, the V gene TRBV5-5; TRBD1 matches at 9 bases. The J segment lost 0 bases and the V segment lost 4 bases, leaving 5 bases of the junction unmatched. From germline, CDR1 is SGHKS and CDR2 YYEKEE (reference sequence). This CDR3 region has 16 residues. The CDR3 protein is CASSKTGGDSGNTIYF. CDR3 coding DNA: TGTGCCAGCAGCAAGACAGGGGGTGACTCTGGAAACACCATATATTTT.

This clone was recorded a few times. The chain's CDR3 is CASSPPLGGGEAFF. The DNA for the CDR3 is TGTGCCAGCTCACCACCGCTGGGGGGGGGAGAAGCTTTCTTT. The V and J genes are TRBV18 and TRBJ1-1; D is possibly TRBD1 (5 bases). The germline V gene encodes CDR1 KGHSH and CDR2 LQKENI. This CDR3 has 14 amino acids. Trimming removed 0 bases from V and 8 bases from J, with 13 bases in between.

In its sample, this clone was seen once. This chain joins TRBV30 and TRBJ1-5; D may be TRBD1 (5 bases). Germline V lookup: CDR1 GTSNPN, CDR2 SVGIG (reference sequence). The CDR3 is 14 residues long. V lost 1 base and J 1 base, leaving 8 bases between the germline ends. CDR3 protein: CAWSGDRSNQPQHF. CDR3 in DNA: TGTGCCTGGAGTGGCGACAGAAGCAATCAGCCCCAGCATTTT. The whole variable domain, remainder taken from reference TRBV30 and TRBJ1-5, is SQTIHQWPATLVQPVGSPLSLECTVEGTSNPNLYWYRQAAGRGLQLLFYSVGIGQISSEVPQNLSASRPQDRQFILSSKKLLLSDSGFYLCAWSGDRSNQPQHFGDGTRLSIL.

V and J are TRBV19 and TRBJ1-4; TRBD1 aligns across 10 bases. CDR1 is LNHDA, CDR2 SQIVND, per germline (reference sequence). J lost 6 bases, V lost 11 bases, and 9 bases had no gene match. The CDR3 is 14 residues long. The CDR3 DNA follows: TGTGCCTCAGTACCGGGACAGGGGTATGAAAAACTGTTTTTT. Translation gives CASVPGQGYEKLFF.

The J gene is TRBJ1-1, the V gene TRBV4-1, with TRBD1 as a possible D gene (5 bases). Germline V CDR1 and CDR2: MGHRA, YSYEKL. CDR3 length: 15 amino acids. Trimming took 5 bases from V and 5 from J, leaving 18 bases between them. The CDR3 nucleotides read TGCGCCAGCAGCTCGCATAGGCGGGGGGGGACTGAAGCTTTCTTT. This translates into CASSSHRRGGTEAFF.

This chain links TRBV5-4 with TRBJ2-2; no firm D call. The CDR3 totals 15 residues. Germline lookup yields CDR1 SGHNT and CDR2 YYREEE (reference sequence). The V end lost 0 bases, the J end lost 1 base, and 7 bases lay between the germline ends. CDR3 sequence: CASSLALQNTGELFF. CDR3 DNA sequence: TGTGCCAGCAGCTTGGCCTTACAGAACACCGGGGAGCTGTTTTTT.

J is TRBJ2-2 and V is TRBV4-3, with 8 bases aligning to TRBD2. Germline-derived CDR1 and CDR2 are LGHNA and YSLEER. After removal of 0 bases from V and 3 bases from J, the junction contained 12 bases not matched to a gene. CDR3 length: 19 residues. CDR3 sequence reads: CASSQDPGGGRADTGELFF. For the CDR3, the DNA is TGCGCCAGCAGCCAAGACCCGGGGGGGGGTCGTGCGGACACCGGGGAGCTGTTTTTT.

The V gene is TRBV5-8, the J gene TRBJ1-5; D perhaps matches TRBD1 (5 bases). The germline V and J ends were trimmed by 0 bases and 10 bases, with 11 bases remaining between them. Germline V CDR1 and CDR2: SGHTS, YDEGEE. The CDR3 consists of 13 residues. CDR3: CASSLGGPGPQHF. The DNA for the CDR3 is TGTGCCAGCAGCTTGGGGGGCCCGGGTCCCCAGCATTTT.

This chain joins TRBV4-2 and TRBJ1-2; weak D call: TRBD1 (6 bases). The germline V gene has CDR1 LGHNA and CDR2 YNFKEQ. The CDR3 consists of 15 residues. Trimming stripped 5 bases from V and 0 bases from J, with 13 bases between. The CDR3 is CASSLRDTSNYGYTF. The CDR3 DNA is TGTGCCAGCAGCTTAAGGGACACTTCTAACTATGGCTACACCTTC.

The CDR3 DNA reads TGCGCCAGCAGCCACGCAGGGGGCTGGACCGGGGAGCTGTTTTTT. It specifies CASSHAGGWTGELFF. The chain employs TRBV4-1 and TRBJ2-2; 8 bases line up with TRBD1. The V and J ends lost 3 bases and 5 bases, in that order; junction bases with no gene match: 5. This CDR3 contains 15 residues. Germline V gene sequence: CDR1 MGHRA, CDR2 YSYEKL.

The chain combines TRBV7-6 with TRBJ2-7; TRBD1 aligns across 10 bases. The CDR3 contains 17 residues. Looked up from germline, CDR1 is SGHVS and CDR2 is FNYEAQ. V trimming: 5 bases; J trimming: 2 bases; junction bases outside the gene matches: 12. As DNA, the CDR3 is TGTGCCAGCAGCAAGAGGCCTCGGGACAGGGGAACCTACGAGCAGTACTTC. Its translation is CASSKRPRDRGTYEQYF.

The chain joins TRBV19 to TRBJ1-2; 7 nucleotides align to TRBD1. V gave up 8 bases and J gave up 4 bases; unmatched junction bases: 4. The CDR3 totals 12 residues. Germline CDR1 is LNHDA and CDR2 is SQIVND (reference sequence). CDR3 sequence (DNA): TGTGCCAGTTGGGGACAGAGCTATGGCTACACCTTC. Translating it yields CASWGQSYGYTF.

V gene TRBV2 combines with J gene TRBJ1-5; D unclear. The V end was cut by 6 bases, the J end by 3 bases, with 15 bases between. The germline V gene has CDR1 SNHLY and CDR2 FYNNEI. CDR3 length: 15 residues. CDR3 DNA: TGTGCCAGCAGACCCAGCGGGCTCCTCAATCAGCCCCAGCATTTT. Protein: CASRPSGLLNQPQHF.

The gene calls are TRBV6-5 and TRBJ2-1; 7 bases are shared with TRBD1. This CDR3 comprises 16 residues. Trimming at V came to 0 bases and at J to 3 bases, leaving 5 bases not matched to a gene. From germline, CDR1 is MNHEY and CDR2 SVGAGI. The CDR3, as DNA: TGTGCCAGCAGTTACTCGACAGGGTTTGACTACAATGAGCAGTTCTTC. This codes for CASSYSTGFDYNEQFF.

J is TRBJ1-3 and V is TRBV30; D gene ambiguous. The V end was cut by 4 bases, the J end by 0 bases, with 10 bases between. CDR3 length: 14 amino acids. Germline CDR1 is GTSNPN and CDR2 is SVGIG (reference sequence). The CDR3, as DNA: TGTGCCTGGAACCCGGGATACTCTGGAAACACCATATATTTT. Translated, it gives CAWNPGYSGNTIYF.

V gene TRBV2 combines with J gene TRBJ2-3; 8 positions match TRBD2. The J segment lost 4 bases and the V segment lost 1 base, leaving 7 bases of the junction unmatched. The CDR3 has 16 amino acids. Germline V gene data show CDR1 as SNHLY and CDR2 as FYNNEI. CDR3 sequence (DNA): TGTGCCAGCAGTGAAGGGTTCGGGGGGGGCGCAGATACGCAGTATTTT. Translated, it gives CASSEGFGGGADTQYF.

V is TRBV5-1 and J is TRBJ2-2; TRBD2 agrees at 12 bases. CDR3 length: 17 residues. V lost 4 bases, J lost 2 bases, and 6 bases stayed unmatched. CDR1 and CDR2 from the germline V gene are SGHRS and YFSETQ. For the CDR3, the DNA is TGCGCCAGCAGCAACGGACTAGCGGGGATAAACACCGGGGAGCTGTTTTTT. Translating gives CASSNGLAGINTGELFF.

The chain couples TRBV6-5 to TRBJ1-2; D not certain. CDR3 length equals 15 residues. The germline V gene has CDR1 MNHEY and CDR2 SVGAGI. Trimming took off 0 bases at V and 2 bases at J, with 10 bases between the two ends. In DNA form, the CDR3 reads TGTGCCAGCAGTTACTCGAACAGATTGAACTATGGCTACACCTTC. It is translated as CASSYSNRLNYGYTF.

V usage is TRBV2 and J usage is TRBJ1-2; D is unclear. Looked up from germline, CDR1 is SNHLY and CDR2 is FYNNEI. The length of the CDR3 is 14 residues. V was clipped by 0 bases and J by 3 bases, with 8 bases between them. CDR3 protein: CASSEAREHYGYTF. In DNA form, the CDR3 reads TGTGCCAGCAGTGAAGCAAGGGAGCACTATGGCTACACCTTC.

The gene calls are TRBV29-1 and TRBJ1-4, with 7 bases matching TRBD1. This CDR3 has 12 amino acids. Unmatched junction bases numbered 7, after V lost 7 bases and J lost 8 bases. Looked up from germline, CDR1 is SQVTM and CDR2 is ANQGSEA. The CDR3 loop is CSARTGGEKLFF. CDR3 nucleotides: TGCAGCGCTAGGACAGGCGGCGAAAAACTGTTTTTT. The full variable domain, completed using reference TRBV29-1 and TRBJ1-4, is SAVISQKPSRDICQRGTSLTIQCQVDSQVTMMFWYRQQPGQSLTLIATANQGSEATYESGFVIDKFPISRPNLTFSTLTVSNMSPEDSSIYLCSARTGGEKLFFGSGTQLSVL.

The genes are TRBV5-4 and TRBJ2-5; 7 bases fit TRBD2. Per germline, CDR1 SGHNT and CDR2 YYREEE (reference sequence). V gave up 4 bases and J gave up 5 bases; unmatched junction bases: 8. There are 14 residues in the CDR3. CDR3 sequence: CASSLSGARETQYF. The CDR3 DNA reads as TGTGCCAGCAGCCTGAGCGGGGCCCGGGAGACCCAGTACTTC.

This rearrangement joins TRBV19 to TRBJ1-3; 7 nucleotides line up with TRBD1. Germline V gene data show CDR1 as LNHDA and CDR2 as SQIVND (reference sequence). The CDR3 has 15 amino acids. J was trimmed by 4 bases and V by 3 bases; bases with no gene match: 6. The CDR3 region is CASSISGTAGNTIYF. The CDR3 region has the DNA TGTGCCAGTAGTATTTCGGGGACAGCCGGAAACACCATATATTTT.

This clone is a singleton in its sample. V gene TRBV5-6 combines with J gene TRBJ2-3; 7 bases are a match to TRBD2. Germline V CDR1 and CDR2: SGHDT, YYEEEE. This CDR3 comprises 12 residues. J lost 7 bases, V lost 5 bases, and 4 bases had no gene match. The CDR3 DNA reads TGTGCCAGCAGGCTGGGGGGGAATACGCAGTATTTT. This sequence encodes CASRLGGNTQYF.

The genes are TRBV2 and TRBJ1-1, with 9 bases aligning to TRBD1. Trimming took 6 bases from V and 1 from J; bases not matched to a gene: 9. The germline gives CDR1 SNHLY, CDR2 FYNNEI. The CDR3 has 16 residues. The CDR3 spells CASRGGQGSGNTEAFF. The DNA of the CDR3 is TGTGCCAGCAGGGGTGGACAGGGGAGTGGGAACACTGAAGCTTTCTTT.

The chain combines TRBV20-1 with TRBJ2-7; D uncertain. V lost 0 bases and J lost 5, with 5 bases in between. The CDR3 has 11 amino acids. The germline CDR1 and CDR2 sequences are DFQATT and SNEGSKA (reference sequence). The chain's CDR3 is CSARDSHEQYF. The CDR3 nucleotides read TGCAGTGCTAGAGATAGCCACGAGCAGTACTTC.

There are a few counts of this clone. The V and J genes are TRBV4-2 and TRBJ2-7; 9 bases map to TRBD1. CDR1 and CDR2 from the germline V gene are LGHNA and YNFKEQ. The ends lost 2 bases at V and 1 base at J; junction bases unmatched: 3. The CDR3 contains 15 residues. For the CDR3, the DNA is TGTGCCAGCAGCCAATGGGACAGGGAGTCCTACGAGCAGTACTTC. Amino acid sequence: CASSQWDRESYEQYF.

The gene calls are TRBV4-1 and TRBJ2-7; 10 positions match TRBD1. Looked up from germline, CDR1 is MGHRA and CDR2 is YSYEKL. Trimming cost V 2 bases and J 0 bases; bases outside gene matches: 4. The CDR3 is made up of 16 amino acids. This CDR3 reads CASSQPTGGNSYEQYF. The CDR3 nucleotides are TGCGCCAGCAGCCAACCGACAGGGGGCAACTCCTACGAGCAGTACTTC.

As DNA, the CDR3 is TGTGCCAGCAGCGATTCCCGATCGGGACAGGGCTACAATGAGCAGTTCTTC. Protein sequence: CASSDSRSGQGYNEQFF. The chain joins TRBV5-6 to TRBJ2-1, with 9 bases that match TRBD1. CDR3 size: 17 residues. The V gene end was trimmed by 4 bases and the J gene end by 3 bases; junction bases not matched to a gene: 11. The V gene's germline CDR1 is SGHDT and CDR2 YYEEEE.

V usage is TRBV5-1 and J usage is TRBJ2-7; a weak D match, TRBD1 (6 bases). V was clipped by 4 bases and J by 6 bases, with 17 bases between them. CDR3 size: 14 residues. Germline V CDR1 and CDR2: SGHRS, YFSETQ. The CDR3 reads CASSVPGPQGEQYF. The CDR3 DNA sequence: TGCGCCAGCAGCGTACCGGGACCACAGGGCGAGCAGTACTTC.

There are a few counts of this clone. V and J are TRBV29-1 and TRBJ2-7; unclear D gene. With 5 bases removed from V and 2 bases from J, the gap between germline ends came to 10 bases. The length of the CDR3 is 12 residues. Germline V gene sequence: CDR1 SQVTM, CDR2 ANQGSEA. The CDR3 nucleotides read TGCAGCGTTCTCCTCCTTCCCTACGAGCAGTACTTC. Translated, it gives CSVLLLPYEQYF.